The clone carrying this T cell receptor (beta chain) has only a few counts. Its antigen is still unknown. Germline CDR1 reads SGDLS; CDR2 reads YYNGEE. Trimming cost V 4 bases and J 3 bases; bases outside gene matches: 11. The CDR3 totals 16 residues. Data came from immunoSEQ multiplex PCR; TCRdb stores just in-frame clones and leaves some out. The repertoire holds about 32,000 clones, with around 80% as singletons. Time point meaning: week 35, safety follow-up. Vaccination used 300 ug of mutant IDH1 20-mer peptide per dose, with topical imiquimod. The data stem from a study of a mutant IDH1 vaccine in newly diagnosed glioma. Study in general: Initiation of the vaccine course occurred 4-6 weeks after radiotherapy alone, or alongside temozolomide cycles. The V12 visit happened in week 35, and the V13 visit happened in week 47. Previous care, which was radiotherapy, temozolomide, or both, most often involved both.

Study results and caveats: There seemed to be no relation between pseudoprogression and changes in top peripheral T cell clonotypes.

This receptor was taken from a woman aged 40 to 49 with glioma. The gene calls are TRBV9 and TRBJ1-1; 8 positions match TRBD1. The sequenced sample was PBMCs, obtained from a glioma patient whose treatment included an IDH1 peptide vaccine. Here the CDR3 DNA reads TGTGCCAGCAGCCCCCACCCGGGACAGGCGGACACTGAAGCTTTCTTT. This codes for CASSPHPGQADTEAFF.